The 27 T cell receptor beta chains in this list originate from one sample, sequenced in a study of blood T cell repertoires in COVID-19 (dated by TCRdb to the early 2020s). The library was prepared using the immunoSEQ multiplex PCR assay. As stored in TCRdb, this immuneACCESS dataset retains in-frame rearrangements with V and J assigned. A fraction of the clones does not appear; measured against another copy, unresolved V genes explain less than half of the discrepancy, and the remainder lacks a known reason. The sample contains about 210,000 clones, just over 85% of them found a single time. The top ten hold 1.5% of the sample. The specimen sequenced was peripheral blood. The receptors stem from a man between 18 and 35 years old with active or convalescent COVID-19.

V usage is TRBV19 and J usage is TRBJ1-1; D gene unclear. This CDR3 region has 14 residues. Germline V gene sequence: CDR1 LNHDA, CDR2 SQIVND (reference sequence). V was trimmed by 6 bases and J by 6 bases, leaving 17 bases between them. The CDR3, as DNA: TGTGCCAGTAGCCCAACCTTCTTAACATCTGAAGCTTTCTTT. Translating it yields CASSPTFLTSEAFF. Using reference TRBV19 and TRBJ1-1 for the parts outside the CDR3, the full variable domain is DGGITQSPKYLFRKEGQNVTLSCEQNLNHDAMYWYRQDPGQGLRLIYYSQIVNDFQKGDIAEGYSVSREKKESFPLTVTSAQKNPTAFYLCASSPTFLTSEAFFGQGTRLTVV.

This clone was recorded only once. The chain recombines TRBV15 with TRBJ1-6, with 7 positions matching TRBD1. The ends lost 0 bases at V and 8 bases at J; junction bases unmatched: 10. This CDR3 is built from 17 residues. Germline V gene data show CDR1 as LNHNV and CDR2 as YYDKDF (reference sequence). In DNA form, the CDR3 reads TGTGCCACCAGCAGAGAAGCCTCCGGGACAGCCGATTCACCCCTCCACTTT. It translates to CATSREASGTADSPLHF. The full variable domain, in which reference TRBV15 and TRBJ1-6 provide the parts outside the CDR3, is DAMVIQNPRYQVTQFGKPVTLSCSQTLNHNVMYWYQQKSSQAPKLLFHYYDKDFNNEADTPDNFQSRRPNTSFCFLDIRSPGLGDTAMYLCATSREASGTADSPLHFGNGTRLTVT.

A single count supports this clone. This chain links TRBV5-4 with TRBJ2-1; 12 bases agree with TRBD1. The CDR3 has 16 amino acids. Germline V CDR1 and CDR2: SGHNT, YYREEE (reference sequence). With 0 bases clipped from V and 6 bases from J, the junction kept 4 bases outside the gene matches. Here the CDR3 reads CASSLGGTGGPNEQFF. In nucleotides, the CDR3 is TGTGCCAGCAGCTTGGGTGGGACAGGGGGCCCCAATGAGCAGTTCTTC.

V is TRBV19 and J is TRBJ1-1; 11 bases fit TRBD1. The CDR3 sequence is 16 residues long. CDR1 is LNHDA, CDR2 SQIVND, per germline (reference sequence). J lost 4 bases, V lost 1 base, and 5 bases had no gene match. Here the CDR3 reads CASSIGEGQGGTEAFF. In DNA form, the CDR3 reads TGTGCCAGTAGTATAGGGGAGGGACAGGGGGGCACTGAAGCTTTCTTT.

The CDR3 protein is CASSLKSPNSPLHF. The CDR3 nucleotides are TGTGCCAGCAGCTTAAAAAGCCCTAATTCACCCCTCCACTTT. V and J are TRBV7-8 and TRBJ1-6; D unclear. The V gene lost 2 bases and the J gene lost 6 bases, with 8 bases spanning the gap. This CDR3 region has 14 residues. Per the germline V gene, CDR1 is SGHVS and CDR2 is FQNEAQ.

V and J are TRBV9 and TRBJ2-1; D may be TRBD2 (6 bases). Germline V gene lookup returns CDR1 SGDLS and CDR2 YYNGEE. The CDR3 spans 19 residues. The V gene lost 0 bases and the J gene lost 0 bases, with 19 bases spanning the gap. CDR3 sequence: CASSVVPSLATSSYNEQFF. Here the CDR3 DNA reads TGTGCCAGCAGCGTAGTGCCCAGCCTGGCGACTAGCTCCTACAATGAGCAGTTCTTC.

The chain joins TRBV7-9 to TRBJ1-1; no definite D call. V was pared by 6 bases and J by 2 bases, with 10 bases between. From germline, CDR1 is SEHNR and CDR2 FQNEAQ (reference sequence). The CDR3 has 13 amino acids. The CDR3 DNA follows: TGTGCCAGCAGGAGGGAGGGCAACACTGAAGCTTTCTTT. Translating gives CASRREGNTEAFF.

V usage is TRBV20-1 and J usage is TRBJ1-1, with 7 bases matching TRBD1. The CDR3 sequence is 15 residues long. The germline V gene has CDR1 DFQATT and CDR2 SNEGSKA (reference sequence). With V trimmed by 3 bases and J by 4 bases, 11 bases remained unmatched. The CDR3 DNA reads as TGCAGTGCTAGTAGACAGGGTCGGGTGAGCACTGAAGCTTTCTTT. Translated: CSASRQGRVSTEAFF.

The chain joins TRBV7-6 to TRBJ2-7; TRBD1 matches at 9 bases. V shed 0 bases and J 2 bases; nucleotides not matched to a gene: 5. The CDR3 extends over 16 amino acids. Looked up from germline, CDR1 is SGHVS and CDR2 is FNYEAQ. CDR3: CASSLARGTGTYEQYF. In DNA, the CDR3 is TGTGCCAGCAGCTTAGCGCGGGGGACAGGGACCTACGAGCAGTACTTC.

The CDR3 sequence is CASQQGAGNTIYF. CDR3 sequence (DNA): TGTGCCAGCCAGCAGGGGGCCGGAAACACCATATATTTT. The chain is built from TRBV7-6 and TRBJ1-3, with 8 bases that match TRBD1. CDR3 length: 13 residues. V was clipped by 8 bases and J by 4 bases; unmatched bases: 4. Germline-derived CDR1 and CDR2 are SGHVS and FNYEAQ.

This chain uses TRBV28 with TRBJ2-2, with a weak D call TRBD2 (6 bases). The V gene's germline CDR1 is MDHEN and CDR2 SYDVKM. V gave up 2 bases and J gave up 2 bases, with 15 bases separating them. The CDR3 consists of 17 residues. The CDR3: CASSLTRGGFNTGELFF. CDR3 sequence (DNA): TGTGCCAGCAGTTTAACACGTGGGGGGTTTAACACCGGGGAGCTGTTTTTT.

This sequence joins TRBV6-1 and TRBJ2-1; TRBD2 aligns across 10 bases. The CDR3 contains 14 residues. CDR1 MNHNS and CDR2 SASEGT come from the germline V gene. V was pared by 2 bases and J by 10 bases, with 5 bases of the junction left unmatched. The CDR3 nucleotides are TGTGCCAGCAGTGAACAGCCTAGCGGGGGAGAGCAGTTCTTC. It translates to CASSEQPSGGEQFF.

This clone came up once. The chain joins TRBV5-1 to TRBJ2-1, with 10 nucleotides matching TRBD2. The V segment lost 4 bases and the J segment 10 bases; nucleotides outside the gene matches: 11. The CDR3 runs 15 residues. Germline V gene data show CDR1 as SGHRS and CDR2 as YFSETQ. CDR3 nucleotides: TGCGCCAGCAGCCCCACCCTAGCGGGAGTTAGGGAGCAGTTCTTC. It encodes CASSPTLAGVREQFF.

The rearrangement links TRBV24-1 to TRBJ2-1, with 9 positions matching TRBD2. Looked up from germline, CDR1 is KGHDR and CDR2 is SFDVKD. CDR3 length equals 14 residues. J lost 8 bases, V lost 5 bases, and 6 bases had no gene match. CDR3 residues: CATSAAGGPDEQFF. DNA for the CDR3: TGTGCCACCAGTGCGGCGGGAGGGCCGGATGAGCAGTTCTTC.

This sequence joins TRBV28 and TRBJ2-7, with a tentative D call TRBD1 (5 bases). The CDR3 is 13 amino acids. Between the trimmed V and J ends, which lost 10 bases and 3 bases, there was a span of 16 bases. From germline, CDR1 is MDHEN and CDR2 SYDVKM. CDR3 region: CATDKGRYYEQYF. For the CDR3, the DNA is TGTGCCACGGACAAAGGACGGTACTACGAGCAGTACTTC. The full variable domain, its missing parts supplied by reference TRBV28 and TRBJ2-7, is DVKVTQSSRYLVKRTGEKVFLECVQDMDHENMFWYRQDPGLGLRLIYFSYDVKMKEKGDIPEGYSVSREKKERFSLILESASTNQTSMYLCATDKGRYYEQYFGPGTRLTVT.

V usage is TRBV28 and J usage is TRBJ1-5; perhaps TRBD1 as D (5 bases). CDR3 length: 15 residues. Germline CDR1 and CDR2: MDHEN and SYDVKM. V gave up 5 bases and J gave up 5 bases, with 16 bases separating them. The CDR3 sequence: CASSILQVPHQPQHF. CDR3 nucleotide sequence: TGTGCCAGCAGTATCCTACAGGTTCCGCATCAGCCCCAGCATTTT.

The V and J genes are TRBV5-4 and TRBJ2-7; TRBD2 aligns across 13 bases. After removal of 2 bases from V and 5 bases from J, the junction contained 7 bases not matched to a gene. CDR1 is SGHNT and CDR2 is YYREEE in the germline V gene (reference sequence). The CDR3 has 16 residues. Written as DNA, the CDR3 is TGTGCCAGCAGCTTTACTAGCGGGAGGGCCTACGACGAGCAGTACTTC. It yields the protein CASSFTSGRAYDEQYF.

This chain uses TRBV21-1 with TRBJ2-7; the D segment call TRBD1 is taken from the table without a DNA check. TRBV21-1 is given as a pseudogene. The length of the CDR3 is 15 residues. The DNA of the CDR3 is TGTGCCAGCAGCCCTCCCGGGACAGAAACCTACGAGCAGTACTTC. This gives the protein CASSPPGTETYEQYF.

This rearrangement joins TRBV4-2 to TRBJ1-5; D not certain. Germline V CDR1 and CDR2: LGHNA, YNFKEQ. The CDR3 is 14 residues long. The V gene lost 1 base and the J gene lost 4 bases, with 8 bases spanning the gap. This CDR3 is CASSQGAGNQPQHF. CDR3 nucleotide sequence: TGTGCCAGCAGCCAAGGCGCGGGTAATCAGCCCCAGCATTTT.

The chain's CDR3 is CAWSRDRGTGELFF. The CDR3 bases are TGTGCCTGGAGCCGGGATCGGGGCACCGGGGAGCTGTTTTTT. The chain has TRBV30 and TRBJ2-2; D might be TRBD2 (5 bases). Trimming removed 3 bases from V and 4 bases from J, with 12 bases in between. The CDR3 is 14 residues long. Germline V CDR1 and CDR2: GTSNPN, SVGIG (reference sequence).

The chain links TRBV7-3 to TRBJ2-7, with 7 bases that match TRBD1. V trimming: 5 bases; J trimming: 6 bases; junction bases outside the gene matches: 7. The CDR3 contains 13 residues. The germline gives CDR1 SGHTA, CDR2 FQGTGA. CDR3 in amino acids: CASSPGQRREQYF. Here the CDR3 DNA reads TGTGCCAGCAGCCCGGGACAGCGGCGCGAGCAGTACTTC.

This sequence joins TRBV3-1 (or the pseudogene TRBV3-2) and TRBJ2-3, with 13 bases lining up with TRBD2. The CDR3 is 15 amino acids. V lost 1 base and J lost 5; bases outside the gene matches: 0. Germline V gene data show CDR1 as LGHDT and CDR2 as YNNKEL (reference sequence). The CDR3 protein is CASSQGTSGGDTQYF. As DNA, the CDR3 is TGTGCCAGCAGCCAAGGGACTAGCGGGGGAGATACGCAGTATTTT.

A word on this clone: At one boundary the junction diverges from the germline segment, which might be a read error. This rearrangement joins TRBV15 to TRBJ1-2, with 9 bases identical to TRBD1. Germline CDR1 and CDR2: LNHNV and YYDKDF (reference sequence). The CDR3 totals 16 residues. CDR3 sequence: CATSTRDRAVGDGYTF. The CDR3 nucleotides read TGTGCCACGAGCACCCGGGACAGGGCGGTCGGAGATGGCTACACCTTC. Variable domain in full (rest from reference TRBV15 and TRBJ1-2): DAMVIQNPRYQVTQFGKPVTLSCSQTLNHNVMYWYQQKSSQAPKLLFHYYDKDFNNEADTPDNFQSRRPNTSFCFLDIRSPGLGDTAMYLCATSTRDRAVGDGYTFGSGTRLTVV.

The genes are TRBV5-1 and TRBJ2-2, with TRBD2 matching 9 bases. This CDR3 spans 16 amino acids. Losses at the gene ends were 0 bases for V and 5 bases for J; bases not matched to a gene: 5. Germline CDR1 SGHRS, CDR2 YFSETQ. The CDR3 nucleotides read TGCGCCAGCAGCTTGGCCGCAGCGGGGGGAACCGGGGAGCTGTTTTTT. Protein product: CASSLAAAGGTGELFF.

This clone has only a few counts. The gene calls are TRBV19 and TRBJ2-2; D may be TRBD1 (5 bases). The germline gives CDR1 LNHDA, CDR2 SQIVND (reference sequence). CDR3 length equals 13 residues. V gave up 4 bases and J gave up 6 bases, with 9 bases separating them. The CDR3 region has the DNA TGTGCCAGTAGTACAGGGATCGCCGGGGAGCTGTTTTTT. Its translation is CASSTGIAGELFF. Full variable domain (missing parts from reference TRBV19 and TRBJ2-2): DGGITQSPKYLFRKEGQNVTLSCEQNLNHDAMYWYRQDPGQGLRLIYYSQIVNDFQKGDIAEGYSVSREKKESFPLTVTSAQKNPTAFYLCASSTGIAGELFFGEGSRLTVL.

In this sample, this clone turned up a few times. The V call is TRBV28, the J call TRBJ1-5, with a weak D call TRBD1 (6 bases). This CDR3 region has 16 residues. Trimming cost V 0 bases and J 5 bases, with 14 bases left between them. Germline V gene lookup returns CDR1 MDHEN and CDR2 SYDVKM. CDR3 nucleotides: TGTGCCAGCAGTTTATGGAACAGGGTGGGAGATCAGCCCCAGCATTTT. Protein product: CASSLWNRVGDQPQHF.

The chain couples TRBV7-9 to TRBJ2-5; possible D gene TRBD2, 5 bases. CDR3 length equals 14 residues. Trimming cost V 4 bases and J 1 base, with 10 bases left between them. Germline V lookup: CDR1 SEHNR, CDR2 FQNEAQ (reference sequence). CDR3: CASSYYGVQETQYF. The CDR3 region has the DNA TGTGCCAGCAGCTACTACGGGGTCCAAGAGACCCAGTACTTC.